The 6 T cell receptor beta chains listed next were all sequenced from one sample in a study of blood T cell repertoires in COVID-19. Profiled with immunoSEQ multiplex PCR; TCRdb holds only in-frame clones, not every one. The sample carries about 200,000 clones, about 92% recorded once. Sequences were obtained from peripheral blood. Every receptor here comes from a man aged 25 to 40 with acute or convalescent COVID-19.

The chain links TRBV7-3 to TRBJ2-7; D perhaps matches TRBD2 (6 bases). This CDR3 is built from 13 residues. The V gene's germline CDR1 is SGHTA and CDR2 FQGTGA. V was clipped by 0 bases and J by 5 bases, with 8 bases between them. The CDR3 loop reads CASSLTRGHEQYF. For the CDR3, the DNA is TGTGCCAGCAGCTTAACGCGGGGACACGAGCAGTACTTC.

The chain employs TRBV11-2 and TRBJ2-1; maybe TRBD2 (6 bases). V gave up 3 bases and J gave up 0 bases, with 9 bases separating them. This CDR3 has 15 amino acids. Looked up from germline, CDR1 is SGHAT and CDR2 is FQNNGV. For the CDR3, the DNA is TGTGCCAGCAGCTTCGGGACTTTCTCCTACAATGAGCAGTTCTTC. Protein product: CASSFGTFSYNEQFF.

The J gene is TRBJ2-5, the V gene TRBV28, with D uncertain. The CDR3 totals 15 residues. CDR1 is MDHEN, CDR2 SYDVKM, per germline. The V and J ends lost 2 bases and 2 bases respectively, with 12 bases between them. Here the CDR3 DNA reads TGTGCCAGCAGTTTAGTTGGTAGTCTGCAAGAGACCCAGTACTTC. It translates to CASSLVGSLQETQYF.

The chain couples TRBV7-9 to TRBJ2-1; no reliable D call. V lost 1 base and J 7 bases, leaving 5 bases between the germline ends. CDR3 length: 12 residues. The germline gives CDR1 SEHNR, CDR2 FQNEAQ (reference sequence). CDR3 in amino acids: CASSLESNEQFF. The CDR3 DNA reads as TGTGCCAGCAGCTTAGAATCTAATGAGCAGTTCTTC. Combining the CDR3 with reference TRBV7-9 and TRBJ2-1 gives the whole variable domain DTGVSQNPRHKITKRGQNVTFRCDPISEHNRLYWYRQTLGQGPEFLTYFQNEAQLEKSRLLSDRFSAERPKGSFSTLEIQRTEQGDSAMYLCASSLESNEQFFGPGTRLTVL.

CDR3 region: CASSSEWYGYTF. The CDR3 DNA sequence: TGTGCCAGCAGTTCGGAGTGGTATGGCTACACCTTC. The J gene is TRBJ1-2, the V gene TRBV27; no reliable D call. The V end was cut by 4 bases, the J end by 5 bases, with 8 bases between. CDR3 size: 12 residues. The germline gives CDR1 MNHEY, CDR2 SMNVEV (reference sequence).

CDR3: CASSQARTGGAGEQYF. Here the CDR3 DNA reads TGTGCCAGCAGCCAAGCTCGGACAGGGGGCGCCGGAGAGCAGTACTTC. The chain recombines TRBV3-1 (or the pseudogene TRBV3-2) with TRBJ2-7, with TRBD1 matching over 11 bases. V shed 1 base and J 7 bases; nucleotides not matched to a gene: 9. This CDR3 is 16 amino acids long. Germline CDR1 is LGHDT and CDR2 is YNNKEL (reference sequence).